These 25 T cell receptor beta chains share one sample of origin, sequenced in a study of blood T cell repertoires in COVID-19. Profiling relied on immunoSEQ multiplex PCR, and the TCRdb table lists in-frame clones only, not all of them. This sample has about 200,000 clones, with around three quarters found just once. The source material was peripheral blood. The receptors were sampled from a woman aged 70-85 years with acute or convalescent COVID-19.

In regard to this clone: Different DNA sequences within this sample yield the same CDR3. CDR3 bases: TGTGCCAGCAGCCAGGGACTAAGCACAGATACGCAGTATTTT. It translates to CASSQGLSTDTQYF. This chain joins TRBV3-1 (or the pseudogene TRBV3-2) and TRBJ2-3, with 7 bases that match TRBD2. The CDR3 sequence is 14 residues long. The trim removed 3 bases at V and 0 bases at J, leaving 0 bases unmatched. Germline CDR1 LGHDT, CDR2 YNNKEL (reference sequence).

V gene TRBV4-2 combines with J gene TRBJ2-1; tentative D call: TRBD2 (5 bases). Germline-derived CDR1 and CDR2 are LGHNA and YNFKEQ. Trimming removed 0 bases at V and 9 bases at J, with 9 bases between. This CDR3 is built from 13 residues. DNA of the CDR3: TGTGCCAGCAGCCAAGACCTAGAGGGTGAGCAGTTCTTC. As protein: CASSQDLEGEQFF.

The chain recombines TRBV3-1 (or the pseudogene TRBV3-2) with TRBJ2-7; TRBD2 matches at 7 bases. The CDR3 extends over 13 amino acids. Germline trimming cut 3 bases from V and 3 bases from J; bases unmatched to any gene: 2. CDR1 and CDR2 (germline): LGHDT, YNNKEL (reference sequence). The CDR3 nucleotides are TGTGCCAGCAGCCACAGCGGGAACTACGAGCAGTACTTC. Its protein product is CASSHSGNYEQYF.

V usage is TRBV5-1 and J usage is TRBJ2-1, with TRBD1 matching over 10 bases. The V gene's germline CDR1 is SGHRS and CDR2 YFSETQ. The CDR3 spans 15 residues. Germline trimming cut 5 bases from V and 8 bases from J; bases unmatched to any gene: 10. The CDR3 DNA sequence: TGCGCCAGCAGTTCCGACAGGGGGCTTTTGGATGAGCAGTTCTTC. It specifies CASSSDRGLLDEQFF.

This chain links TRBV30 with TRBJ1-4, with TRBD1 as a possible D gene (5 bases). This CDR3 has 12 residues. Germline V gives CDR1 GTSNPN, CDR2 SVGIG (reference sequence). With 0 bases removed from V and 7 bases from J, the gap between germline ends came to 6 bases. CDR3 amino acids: CAWSVTGEKLFF. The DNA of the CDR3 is TGTGCCTGGAGTGTTACAGGTGAAAAACTGTTTTTT. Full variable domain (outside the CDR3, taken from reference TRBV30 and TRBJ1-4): SQTIHQWPATLVQPVGSPLSLECTVEGTSNPNLYWYRQAAGRGLQLLFYSVGIGQISSEVPQNLSASRPQDRQFILSSKKLLLSDSGFYLCAWSVTGEKLFFGSGTQLSVL.

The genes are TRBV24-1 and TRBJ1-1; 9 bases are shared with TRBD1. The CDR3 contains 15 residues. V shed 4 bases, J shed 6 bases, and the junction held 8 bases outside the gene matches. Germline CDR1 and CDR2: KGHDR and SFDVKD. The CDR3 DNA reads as TGTGCCACCAGTGAGGGACAGGGATTCCCTTCTGAAGCTTTCTTT. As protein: CATSEGQGFPSEAFF.

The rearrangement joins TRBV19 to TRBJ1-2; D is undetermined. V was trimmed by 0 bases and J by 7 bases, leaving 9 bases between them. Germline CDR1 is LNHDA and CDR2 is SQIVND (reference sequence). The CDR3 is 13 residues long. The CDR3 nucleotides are TGTGCCAGTAGTATAGACAGAGGGTTTGGCTACACCTTC. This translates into CASSIDRGFGYTF.

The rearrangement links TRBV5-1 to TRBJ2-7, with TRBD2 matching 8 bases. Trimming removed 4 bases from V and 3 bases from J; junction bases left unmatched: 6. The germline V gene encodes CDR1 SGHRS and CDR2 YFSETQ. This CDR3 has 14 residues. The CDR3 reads CASSATTSGYEQYF. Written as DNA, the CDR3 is TGCGCCAGCAGCGCGACAACTAGCGGCTACGAGCAGTACTTC.

The CDR3 sequence is CASSVAGEGGGNTIYF. The CDR3 nucleotides are TGTGCCAGCAGCGTCGCGGGGGAAGGGGGTGGAAACACCATATATTTT. The chain couples TRBV9 to TRBJ1-3, with TRBD1 as a possible D gene (6 bases). This CDR3 spans 16 amino acids. V lost 2 bases, J lost 3 bases, and 15 bases lay in between. Germline V gene data show CDR1 as SGDLS and CDR2 as YYNGEE.

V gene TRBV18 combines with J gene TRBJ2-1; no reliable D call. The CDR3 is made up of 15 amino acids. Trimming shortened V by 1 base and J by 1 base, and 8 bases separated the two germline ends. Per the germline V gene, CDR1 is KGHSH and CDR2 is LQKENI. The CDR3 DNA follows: TGTGCCAGCTCACCACTTAGTTTGTCCTACAATGAGCAGTTCTTC. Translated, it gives CASSPLSLSYNEQFF.

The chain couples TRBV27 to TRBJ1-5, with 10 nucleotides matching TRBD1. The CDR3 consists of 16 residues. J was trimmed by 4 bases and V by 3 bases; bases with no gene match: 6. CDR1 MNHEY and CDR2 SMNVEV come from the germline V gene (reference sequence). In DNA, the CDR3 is TGTGCCAGCAGTTTGGTGGGACAGGGGCTGAATCAGCCCCAGCATTTT. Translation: CASSLVGQGLNQPQHF.

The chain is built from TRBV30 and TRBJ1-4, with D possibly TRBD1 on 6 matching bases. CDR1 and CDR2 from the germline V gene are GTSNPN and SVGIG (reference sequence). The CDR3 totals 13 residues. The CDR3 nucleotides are TGTGCTGCCAGGGGAGCAACTAATGAAAAACTGTTTTTT. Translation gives CAARGATNEKLFF. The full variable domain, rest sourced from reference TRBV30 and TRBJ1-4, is SQTIHQWPATLVQPVGSPLSLECTVEGTSNPNLYWYRQAAGRGLQLLFYSVGIGQISSEVPQNLSASRPQDRQFILSSKKLLLSDSGFYLCAARGATNEKLFFGSGTQLSVL.

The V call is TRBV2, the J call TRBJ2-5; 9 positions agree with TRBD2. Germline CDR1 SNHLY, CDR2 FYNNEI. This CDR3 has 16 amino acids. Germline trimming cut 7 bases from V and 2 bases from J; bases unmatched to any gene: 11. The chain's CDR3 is CASNVGLARTQETQYF. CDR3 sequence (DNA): TGTGCCAGCAATGTAGGACTAGCGCGAACGCAAGAGACCCAGTACTTC.

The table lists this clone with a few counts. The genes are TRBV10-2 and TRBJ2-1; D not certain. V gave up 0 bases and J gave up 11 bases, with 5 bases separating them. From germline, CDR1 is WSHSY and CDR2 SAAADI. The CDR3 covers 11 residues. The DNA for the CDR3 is TGCGCCAGCAGTGAGTCGCGCCAGCAGTTCTTC. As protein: CASSESRQQFF.

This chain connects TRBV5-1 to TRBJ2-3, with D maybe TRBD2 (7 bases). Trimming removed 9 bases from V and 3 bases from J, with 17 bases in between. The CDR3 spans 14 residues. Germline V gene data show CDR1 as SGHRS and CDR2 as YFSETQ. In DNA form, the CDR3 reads TGCGCCACAAGAAGGACAGCGGGAACAGATACGCAGTATTTT. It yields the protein CATRRTAGTDTQYF.

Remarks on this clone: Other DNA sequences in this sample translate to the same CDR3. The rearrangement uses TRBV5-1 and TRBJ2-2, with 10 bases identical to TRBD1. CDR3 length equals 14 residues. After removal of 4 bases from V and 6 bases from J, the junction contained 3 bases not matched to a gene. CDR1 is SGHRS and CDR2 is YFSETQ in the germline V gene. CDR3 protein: CASSGGTGAGELFF. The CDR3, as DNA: TGCGCCAGCAGCGGGGGGACAGGGGCCGGGGAGCTGTTTTTT. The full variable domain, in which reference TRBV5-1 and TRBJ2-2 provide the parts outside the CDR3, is KAGVTQTPRYLIKTRGQQVTLSCSPISGHRSVSWYQQTPGQGLQFLFEYFSETQRNKGNFPGRFSGRQFSNSRSEMNVSTLELGDSALYLCASSGGTGAGELFFGEGSRLTVL.

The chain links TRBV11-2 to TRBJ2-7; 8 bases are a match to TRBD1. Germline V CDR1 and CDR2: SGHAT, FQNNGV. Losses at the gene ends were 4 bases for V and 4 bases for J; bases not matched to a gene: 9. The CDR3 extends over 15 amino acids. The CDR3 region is CASSSPGTGGYEQYF. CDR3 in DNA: TGTGCCAGCAGCTCTCCCGGGACAGGCGGTTACGAGCAGTACTTC.

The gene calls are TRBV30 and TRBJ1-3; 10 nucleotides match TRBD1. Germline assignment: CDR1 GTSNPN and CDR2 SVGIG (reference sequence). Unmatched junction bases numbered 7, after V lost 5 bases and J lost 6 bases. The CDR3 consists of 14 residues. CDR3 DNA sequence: TGTGCCTGGGGACAGGGGGTATATGAAAACACCATATATTTT. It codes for CAWGQGVYENTIYF.

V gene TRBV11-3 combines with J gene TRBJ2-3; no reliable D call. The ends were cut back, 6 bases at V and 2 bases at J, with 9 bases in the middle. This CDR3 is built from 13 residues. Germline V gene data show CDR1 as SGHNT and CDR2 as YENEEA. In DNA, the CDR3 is TGTGCCAGCAGTGTTGACTCCACAGATACGCAGTATTTT. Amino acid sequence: CASSVDSTDTQYF.

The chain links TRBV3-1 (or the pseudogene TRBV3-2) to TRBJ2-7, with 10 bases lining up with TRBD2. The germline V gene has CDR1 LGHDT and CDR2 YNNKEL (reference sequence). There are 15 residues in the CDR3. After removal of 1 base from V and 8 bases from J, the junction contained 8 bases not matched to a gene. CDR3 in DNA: TGTGCCAGCAGCCAAGGTCCTAGCGGGAGTTACAAGCAGTACTTC. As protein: CASSQGPSGSYKQYF.

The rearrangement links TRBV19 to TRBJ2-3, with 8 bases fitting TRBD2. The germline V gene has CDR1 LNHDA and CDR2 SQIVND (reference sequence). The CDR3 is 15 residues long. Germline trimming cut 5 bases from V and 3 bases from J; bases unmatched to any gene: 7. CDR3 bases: TGTGCCAGTAGTCAACGGGAGGGCCTGACAGATACGCAGTATTTT. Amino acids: CASSQREGLTDTQYF.

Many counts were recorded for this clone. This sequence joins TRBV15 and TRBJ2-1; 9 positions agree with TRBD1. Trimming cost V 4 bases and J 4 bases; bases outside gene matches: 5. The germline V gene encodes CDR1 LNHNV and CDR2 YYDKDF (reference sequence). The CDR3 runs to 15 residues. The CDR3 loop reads CATSTDRGSYNEQFF. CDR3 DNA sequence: TGTGCCACCAGCACAGACAGGGGGAGTTACAATGAGCAGTTCTTC.

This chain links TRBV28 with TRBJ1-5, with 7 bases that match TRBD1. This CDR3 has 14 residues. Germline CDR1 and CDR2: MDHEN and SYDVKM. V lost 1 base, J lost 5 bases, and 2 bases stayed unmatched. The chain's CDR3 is CASSLYRGDQPQHF. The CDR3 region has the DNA TGTGCCAGCAGTTTATACAGGGGAGATCAGCCCCAGCATTTT.

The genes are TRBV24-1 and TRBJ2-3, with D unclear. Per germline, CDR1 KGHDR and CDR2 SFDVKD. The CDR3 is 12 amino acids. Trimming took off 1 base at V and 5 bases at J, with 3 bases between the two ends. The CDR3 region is CATSDFGDTQYF. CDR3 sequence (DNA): TGTGCCACCAGTGATTTCGGAGATACGCAGTATTTT.

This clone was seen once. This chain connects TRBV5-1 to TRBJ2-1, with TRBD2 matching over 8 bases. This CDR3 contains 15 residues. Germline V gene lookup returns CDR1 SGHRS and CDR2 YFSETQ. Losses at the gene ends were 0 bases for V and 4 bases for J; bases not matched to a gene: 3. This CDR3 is CASSLAGGRYNEQFF. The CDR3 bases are TGCGCCAGCAGCTTGGCCGGCGGGAGGTACAATGAGCAGTTCTTC. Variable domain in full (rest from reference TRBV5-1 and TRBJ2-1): KAGVTQTPRYLIKTRGQQVTLSCSPISGHRSVSWYQQTPGQGLQFLFEYFSETQRNKGNFPGRFSGRQFSNSRSEMNVSTLELGDSALYLCASSLAGGRYNEQFFGPGTRLTVL.